This T cell receptor beta chain was recovered during a study of cytomegalovirus exposure and HLA in healthy donors. Study-level findings and limits: The authors enumerated over 150 TCR beta chains as linked to cytomegalovirus. It has been reported that TCR beta sequences accurately predicted the HLA-A and HLA-B alleles of most subjects. Follow-up analysis later connected one missense variant in DCLRE1C with trimming of TCR beta V- and J-genes.

At collection, donors were nominally healthy, but unrecorded immune exposures were probable. PCR used 60 Vbeta primers and 13 Jbeta primers. Generated by immunoSEQ multiplex PCR, the TCRdb table keeps only in-frame clones and is missing some. In the table there are 98,000 or so clones, roughly 75% of which are singletons. This clone was picked up a small number of times. Its antigen is currently unknown. The sequence came from a woman aged 35 to 49 in good health and CMV-seronegative. The specimen was PBMCs.

In nucleotides, the CDR3 is TGTGCCAGCAGCTTAGGGGGCGCGAACACTGAAGCTTTCTTT. Translated: CASSLGGANTEAFF. This sequence joins TRBV11-3 and TRBJ1-1, with D possibly matching TRBD1 (5 bases). Trimming shortened V by 1 base and J by 1 base, and 7 bases separated the two germline ends. The CDR3 totals 14 residues. The V gene's germline CDR1 is SGHNT and CDR2 YENEEA.